Listed here is a single TCR beta chain. Antigen specificity is unknown. These data belong to a study of T cells expressing NK-cell markers. Overall study: Sequenced donors, eight in total, included seven who were HCMV-seropositive and one who was seronegative. Broader study findings: Each of roughly 6 donors carried dominant NKG2C+ clonotypes accounting for about 1.0-7.5% of CD8+ T cells.

The germline V gene has CDR1 DFQATT and CDR2 SNEGSKA (reference sequence). The length of the CDR3 is 13 residues. The authors generated TCR beta cDNA through 5'RACE template switching with UMIs. TCRdb re-called the 5' RACE reads; one entry per CDR3 protein, DNA not given. The sample shows roughly 170,000 distinct CDR3 sequences, and approximately 17% sits with its ten largest clones. The TCR was taken from a woman aged 18-70 years in good health. Material for sequencing was blood T cells: a sorted CD56 or NKG2C T cell subset, CD4+ or CD8+ T cells, or bulk PBMC T cells (not recorded which). The chain is built from TRBV20-1 and TRBJ2-7; TCRdb calls TRBD2, which cannot be checked without DNA. The CDR3: CSARDRAEGKQYF.